This T cell receptor beta chain was identified in a study of blood T cell repertoires in COVID-19. For the study at large: Nucleic acid was either cDNA or gDNA, and it came from T cells, B-cell-depleted T cells, or PBMCs.

This CDR3 contains 16 residues. The germline CDR1 and CDR2 sequences are MNHEY and SVGAGI. Trimming at V came to 0 bases and at J to 4 bases, leaving 3 bases not matched to a gene. Original handling: Researchers report that nucleated cell counts were estimated from reference gene primer amplification. Clones were sequenced by immunoSEQ multiplex PCR, and TCRdb holds only the in-frame ones, with some missing. The DNA was the basis for D and trimming; V, J and clone size are from that table. The sample holds 300,000 to 450,000 clones, approximately 81% seen once. The chain combines TRBV6-5 with TRBJ1-4, with 9 bases matching TRBD1. This receptor was taken from a young woman with acute or convalescent COVID-19. Sequences were obtained from peripheral blood. CDR3 coding DNA: TGTGCCAGCAGTTACTCGCGGGGACAGGGTAATGAAAAACTGTTTTTT. It yields the protein CASSYSRGQGNEKLFF.